The 9 T cell receptor beta chains presented below share a single source sample, sequenced in a study of cytomegalovirus exposure and HLA in healthy donors. Primers: 60 Vbeta forward and 13 Jbeta reverse. Generated by immunoSEQ multiplex PCR, the TCRdb table keeps only in-frame clones and is missing some. The sample comprises fewer than 200,000 clones, 82% of which are singletons, and about 1.6% rests with the top ten. The material sequenced was PBMCs. These receptors were collected from a girl aged 10 to 17 in good health and CMV-seropositive.

The chain joins TRBV5-4 to TRBJ1-1; possibly TRBD1 for D (5 bases). This CDR3 is 13 amino acids long. Germline V gene sequence: CDR1 SGHNT, CDR2 YYREEE (reference sequence). Trimming cost V 5 bases and J 0 bases, with 8 bases left between them. In nucleotides, the CDR3 is TGTGCCAGCAGGGGGGGACTGAACACTGAAGCTTTCTTT. As protein: CASRGGLNTEAFF.

This chain joins TRBV5-4 and TRBJ2-7, with 14 bases lining up with TRBD2. Trimming at V came to 4 bases and at J to 2 bases, leaving 11 bases not matched to a gene. Germline V gives CDR1 SGHNT, CDR2 YYREEE (reference sequence). There are 18 residues in the CDR3. CDR3 sequence: CASSPGTSGGYVAYEQYF. The CDR3 nucleotides are TGTGCCAGCAGCCCTGGGACTAGCGGGGGCTATGTTGCCTACGAGCAGTACTTC.

The V call is TRBV27, the J call TRBJ2-3, with 10 bases identical to TRBD2. V trimming: 7 bases; J trimming: 3 bases; junction bases outside the gene matches: 7. The CDR3 is 15 residues long. Germline V gives CDR1 MNHEY, CDR2 SMNVEV (reference sequence). CDR3 in DNA: TGTGCCAGCAACCGAGCGGGAGGGTCAACAGATACGCAGTATTTT. Its translation: CASNRAGGSTDTQYF.

This sequence joins TRBV2 and TRBJ2-1, with TRBD2 matching over 9 bases. Germline V gene lookup returns CDR1 SNHLY and CDR2 FYNNEI. With 8 bases clipped from V and 7 bases from J, the junction kept 9 bases outside the gene matches. This CDR3 comprises 14 residues. Written as DNA, the CDR3 is TGTGCCAGCCTGTCCGGCGGGGGGGCAAATGAGCAGTTCTTC. It is translated as CASLSGGGANEQFF.

V and J are TRBV11-3 and TRBJ2-2, with D perhaps TRBD2 (5 bases). The CDR3 loop spans 14 amino acids. Trimming cost V 5 bases and J 3 bases, with 10 bases left between them. CDR1 is SGHNT and CDR2 is YENEEA in the germline V gene. The CDR3 loop reads CASSHDYDTGELFF. The CDR3 DNA reads as TGTGCCAGCAGCCACGACTACGACACCGGGGAGCTGTTTTTT.

J is TRBJ2-5 and V is TRBV7-9; TRBD1 matches at 7 bases. J lost 9 bases, V lost 1 base, and 11 bases had no gene match. Germline CDR1 and CDR2: SEHNR and FQNEAQ (reference sequence). The CDR3 runs 15 residues. The CDR3, as DNA: TGTGCCAGCAGCTTAGGGGCAGGGGGTACGGATCCCCAGTACTTC. It specifies CASSLGAGGTDPQYF.

The CDR3 nucleotides read TGTGCCAGCAGCCTACCCGGGACTAGCGGGGGTGGTGCAGATACGCAGTATTTT. Translation: CASSLPGTSGGGADTQYF. The chain joins TRBV7-8 to TRBJ2-3; 14 nucleotides line up with TRBD2. The junction had 11 bases not matched to a gene; V was cut back by 5 bases and J by 4 bases. CDR3 length equals 18 residues. Germline values: CDR1 SGHVS, CDR2 FQNEAQ.

This clone came up a few times. The chain uses TRBV6-5 and TRBJ2-1; 7 bases fit TRBD1. The CDR3 totals 15 residues. V lost 6 bases and J lost 4; bases outside the gene matches: 9. Germline CDR1 and CDR2: MNHEY and SVGAGI. This chain's CDR3 is CASRQPQQGYNEQFF. For the CDR3, the DNA is TGTGCCAGCAGACAACCGCAACAGGGGTACAATGAGCAGTTCTTC.

This rearrangement joins TRBV18 to TRBJ2-5; perhaps TRBD2 as D (5 bases). Germline V gene lookup returns CDR1 KGHSH and CDR2 LQKENI. The V and J ends lost 5 bases and 0 bases respectively, with 10 bases between them. The CDR3 length is 14 residues. The CDR3 nucleotides read TGTGCCAGCTCATTCTTCGGGGACCAAGAGACCCAGTACTTC. This gives the protein CASSFFGDQETQYF.